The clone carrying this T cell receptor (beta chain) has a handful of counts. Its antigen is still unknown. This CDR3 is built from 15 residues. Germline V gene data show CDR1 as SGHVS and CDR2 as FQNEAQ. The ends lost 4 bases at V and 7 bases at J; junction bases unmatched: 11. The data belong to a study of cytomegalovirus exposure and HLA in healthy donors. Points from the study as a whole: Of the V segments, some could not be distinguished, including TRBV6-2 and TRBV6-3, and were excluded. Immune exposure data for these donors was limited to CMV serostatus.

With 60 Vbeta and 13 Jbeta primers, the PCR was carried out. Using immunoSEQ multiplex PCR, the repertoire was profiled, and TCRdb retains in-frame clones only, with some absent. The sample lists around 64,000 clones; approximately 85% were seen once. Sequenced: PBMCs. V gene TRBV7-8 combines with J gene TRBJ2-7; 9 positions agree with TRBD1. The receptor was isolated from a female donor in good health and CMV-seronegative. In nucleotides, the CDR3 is TGTGCCAGCAGCTCCCAGCCGACAGGGGGGAAAGAGCAGTACTTC. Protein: CASSSQPTGGKEQYF.